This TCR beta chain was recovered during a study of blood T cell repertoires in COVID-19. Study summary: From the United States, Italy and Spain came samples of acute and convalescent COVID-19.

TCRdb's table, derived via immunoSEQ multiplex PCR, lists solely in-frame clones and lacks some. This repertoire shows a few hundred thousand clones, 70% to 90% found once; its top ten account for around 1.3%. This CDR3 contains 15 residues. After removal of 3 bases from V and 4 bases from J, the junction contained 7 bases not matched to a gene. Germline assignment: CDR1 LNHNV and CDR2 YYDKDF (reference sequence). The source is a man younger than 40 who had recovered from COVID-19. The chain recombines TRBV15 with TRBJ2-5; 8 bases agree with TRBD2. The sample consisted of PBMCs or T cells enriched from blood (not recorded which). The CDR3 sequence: CATSRPGSGGETQYF. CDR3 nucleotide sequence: TGTGCCACCAGCAGGCCGGGAAGCGGGGGAGAGACCCAGTACTTC.